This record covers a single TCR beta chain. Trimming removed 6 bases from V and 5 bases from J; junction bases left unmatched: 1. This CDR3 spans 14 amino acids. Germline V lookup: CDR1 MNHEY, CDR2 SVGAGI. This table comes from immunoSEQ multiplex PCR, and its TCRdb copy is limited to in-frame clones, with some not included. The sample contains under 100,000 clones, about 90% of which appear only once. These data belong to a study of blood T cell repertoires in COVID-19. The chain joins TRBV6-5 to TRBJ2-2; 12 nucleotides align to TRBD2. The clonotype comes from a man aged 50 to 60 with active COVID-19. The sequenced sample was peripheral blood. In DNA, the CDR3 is TGTGCCAGCAGGCTAGCGGGGGGGACCGGGGAGCTGTTTTTT. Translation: CASRLAGGTGELFF.